This record looks at one T cell receptor (beta chain) sequence and its context. Germline trimming cut 7 bases from V and 6 bases from J; bases unmatched to any gene: 19. Germline V gene lookup returns CDR1 MDHEN and CDR2 SYDVKM. This CDR3 comprises 17 residues. The repertoire was sequenced with immunoSEQ multiplex PCR; TCRdb's copy has only in-frame clones and lacks some. The sample holds over 250,000 clones, approximately 84% seen once. This specimen belongs to a study of blood T cell repertoires in COVID-19. Study context: The United States, Italy and Spain were the sources of the acute and convalescent COVID-19 samples. PBMCs, B-cell-depleted T cells, or T cells were the source of the cDNA or gDNA that made up the material.

The source material was peripheral blood. The chain combines TRBV28 with TRBJ1-2; 8 bases map to TRBD1. The sequence derives from a human donor with COVID-19, enrolled during active disease. The donor label of this sample is uncertain. The CDR3 DNA reads as TGTGCCAGCACCTGGGGGTCGGGAGACAGGGGAAGGGATGGCTACACCTTC. Encoded protein: CASTWGSGDRGRDGYTF.